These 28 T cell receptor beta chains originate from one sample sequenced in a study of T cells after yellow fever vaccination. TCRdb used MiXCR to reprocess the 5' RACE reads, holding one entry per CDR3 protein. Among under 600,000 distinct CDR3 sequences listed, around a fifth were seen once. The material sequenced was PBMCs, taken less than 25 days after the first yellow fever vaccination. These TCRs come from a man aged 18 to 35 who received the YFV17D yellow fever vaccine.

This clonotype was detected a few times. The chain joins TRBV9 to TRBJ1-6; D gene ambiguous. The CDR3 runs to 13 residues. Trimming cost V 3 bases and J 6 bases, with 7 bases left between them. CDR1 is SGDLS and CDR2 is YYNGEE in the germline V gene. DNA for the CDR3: TGTGCCAGCAGCGGGTGGGCTAATTCACCCCTCCACTTT. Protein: CASSGWANSPLHF.

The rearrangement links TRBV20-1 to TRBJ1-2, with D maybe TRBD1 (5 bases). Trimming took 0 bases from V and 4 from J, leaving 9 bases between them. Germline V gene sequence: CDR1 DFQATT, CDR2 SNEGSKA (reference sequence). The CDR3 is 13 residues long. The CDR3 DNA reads TGCAGTGCTAGAGATCGTGGGGCCTATGGCTACACCTTC. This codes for CSARDRGAYGYTF.

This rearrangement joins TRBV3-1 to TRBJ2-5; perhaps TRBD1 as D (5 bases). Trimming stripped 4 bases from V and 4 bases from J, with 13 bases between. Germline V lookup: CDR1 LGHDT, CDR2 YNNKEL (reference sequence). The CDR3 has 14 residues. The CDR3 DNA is TGTGCCAGCAGCCCCGCCAGGGTCCGAGAGACCCAGTACTTC. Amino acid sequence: CASSPARVRETQYF.

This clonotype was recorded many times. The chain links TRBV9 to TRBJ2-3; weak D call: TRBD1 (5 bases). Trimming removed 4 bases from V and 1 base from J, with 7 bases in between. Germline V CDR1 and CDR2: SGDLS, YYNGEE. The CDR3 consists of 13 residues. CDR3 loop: CASSPQGTDTQYF. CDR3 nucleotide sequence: TGTGCCAGCAGCCCACAGGGCACAGATACGCAGTATTTT.

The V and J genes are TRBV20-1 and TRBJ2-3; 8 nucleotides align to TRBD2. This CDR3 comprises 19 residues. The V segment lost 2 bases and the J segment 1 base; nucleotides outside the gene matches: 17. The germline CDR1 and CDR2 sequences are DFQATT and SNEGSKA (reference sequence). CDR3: CSARLTSGGQRLGTDTQYF. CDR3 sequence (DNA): TGCAGTGCTAGACTTACGAGCGGGGGCCAGAGGCTGGGCACAGATACGCAGTATTTT.

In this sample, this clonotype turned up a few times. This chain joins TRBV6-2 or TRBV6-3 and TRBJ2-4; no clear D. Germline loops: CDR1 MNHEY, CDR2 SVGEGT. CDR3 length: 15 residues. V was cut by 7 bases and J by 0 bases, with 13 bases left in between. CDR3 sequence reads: CASTTGPRAKNIQYF. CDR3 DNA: TGTGCCAGCACCACCGGGCCCCGAGCCAAAAACATTCAGTACTTC.

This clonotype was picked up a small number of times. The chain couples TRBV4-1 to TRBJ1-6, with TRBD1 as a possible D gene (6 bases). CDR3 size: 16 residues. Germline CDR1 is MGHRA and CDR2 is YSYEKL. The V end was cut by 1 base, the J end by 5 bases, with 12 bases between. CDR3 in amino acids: CASSQGRTADNSPLHF. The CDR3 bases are TGCGCCAGCAGCCAAGGCCGGACAGCCGATAATTCACCCCTCCACTTT.

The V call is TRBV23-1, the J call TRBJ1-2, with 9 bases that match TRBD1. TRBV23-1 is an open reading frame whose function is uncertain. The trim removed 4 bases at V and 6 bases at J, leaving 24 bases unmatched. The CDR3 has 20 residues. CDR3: CASSRGQGELKSSLGNGYTF. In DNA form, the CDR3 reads TGCGCCAGCAGTCGGGGACAGGGAGAACTGAAGAGTTCATTGGGGAATGGCTACACCTTC.

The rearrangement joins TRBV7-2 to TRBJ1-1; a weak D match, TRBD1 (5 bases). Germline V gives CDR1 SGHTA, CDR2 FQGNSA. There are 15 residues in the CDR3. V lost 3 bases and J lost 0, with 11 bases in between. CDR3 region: CASSFRGTMNTEAFF. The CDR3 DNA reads TGTGCCAGCAGCTTTCGGGGCACGATGAACACTGAAGCTTTCTTT. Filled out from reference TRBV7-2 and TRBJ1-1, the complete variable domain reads GAGVSQSPSNKVTEKGKDVELRCDPISGHTALYWYRQSLGQGLEFLIYFQGNSAPDKSGLPSDRFSAERTGGSVSTLTIQRTQQEDSAVYLCASSFRGTMNTEAFFGQGTRLTVV.

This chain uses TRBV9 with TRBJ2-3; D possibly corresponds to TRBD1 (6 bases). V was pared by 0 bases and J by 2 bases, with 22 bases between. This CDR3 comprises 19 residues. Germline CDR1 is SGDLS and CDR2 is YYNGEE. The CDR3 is CASSVEKGDTRGDTDTQYF. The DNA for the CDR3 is TGTGCCAGCAGCGTAGAAAAAGGGGACACAAGAGGGGACACAGATACGCAGTATTTT. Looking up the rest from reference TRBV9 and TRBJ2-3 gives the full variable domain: DSGVTQTPKHLITATGQRVTLRCSPRSGDLSVYWYQQSLDQGLQFLIQYYNGEERAKGNILERFSAQQFPDLHSELNLSSLELGDSALYFCASSVEKGDTRGDTDTQYFGPGTRLTVL.

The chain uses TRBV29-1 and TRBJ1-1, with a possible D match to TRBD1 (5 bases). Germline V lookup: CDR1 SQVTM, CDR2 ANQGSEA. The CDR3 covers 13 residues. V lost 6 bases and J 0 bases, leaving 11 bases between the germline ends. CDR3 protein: CSVLRDLNTEAFF. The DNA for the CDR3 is TGCAGCGTACTCAGGGACCTGAACACTGAAGCTTTCTTT.

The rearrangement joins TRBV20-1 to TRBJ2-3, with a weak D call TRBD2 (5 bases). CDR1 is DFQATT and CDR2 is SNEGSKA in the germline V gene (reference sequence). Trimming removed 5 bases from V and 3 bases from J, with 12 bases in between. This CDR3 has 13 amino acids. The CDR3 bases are TGCAGTGCTGGCCCCCCGGGGACAGATACGCAGTATTTT. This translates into CSAGPPGTDTQYF.

This chain's CDR3 is CSASDRGRNQPQHF. The CDR3 region has the DNA TGCAGTGCCTCTGACAGGGGGCGGAATCAGCCCCAGCATTTT. V is TRBV20-1 and J is TRBJ1-5; TRBD1 agrees at 10 bases. CDR3 length: 14 amino acids. The V segment lost 6 bases and the J segment 4 bases; nucleotides outside the gene matches: 6. CDR1 is DFQATT and CDR2 is SNEGSKA in the germline V gene (reference sequence).

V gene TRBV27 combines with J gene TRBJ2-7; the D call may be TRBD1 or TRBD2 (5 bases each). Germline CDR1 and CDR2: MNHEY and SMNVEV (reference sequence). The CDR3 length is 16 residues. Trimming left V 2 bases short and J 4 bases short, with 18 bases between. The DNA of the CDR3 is TGTGCCAGCAGTTTAGATTCGGGGACGGCAATTTACGAGCAGTACTTC. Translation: CASSLDSGTAIYEQYF.

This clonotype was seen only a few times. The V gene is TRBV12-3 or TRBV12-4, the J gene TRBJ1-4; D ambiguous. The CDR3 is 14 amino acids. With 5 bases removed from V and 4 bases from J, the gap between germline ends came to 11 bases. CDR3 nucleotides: TGTGCCAGCAGTCAAACAGACTTTAATGAAAAACTGTTTTTT. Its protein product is CASSQTDFNEKLFF.

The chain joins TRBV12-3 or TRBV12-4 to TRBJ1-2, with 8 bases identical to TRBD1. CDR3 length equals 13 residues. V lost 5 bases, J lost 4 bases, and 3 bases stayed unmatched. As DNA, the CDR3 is TGTGCCAGCAGTCTACAGGGGGTCTATGGCTACACCTTC. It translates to CASSLQGVYGYTF.

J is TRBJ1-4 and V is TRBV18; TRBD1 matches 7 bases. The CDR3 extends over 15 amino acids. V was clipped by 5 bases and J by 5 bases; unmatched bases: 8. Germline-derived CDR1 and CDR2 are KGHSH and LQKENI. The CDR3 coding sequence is TGTGCCAGCTCAGAACGACAGGGAGAAAATGAAAAACTGTTTTTT. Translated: CASSERQGENEKLFF.

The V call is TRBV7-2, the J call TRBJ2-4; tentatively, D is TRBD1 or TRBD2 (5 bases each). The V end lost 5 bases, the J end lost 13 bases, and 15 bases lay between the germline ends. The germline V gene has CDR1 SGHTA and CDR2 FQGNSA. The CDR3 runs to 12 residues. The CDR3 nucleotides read TGTGCCAGCAGCGCTTCCGGGGCAATCCAGTACTTC. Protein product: CASSASGAIQYF.

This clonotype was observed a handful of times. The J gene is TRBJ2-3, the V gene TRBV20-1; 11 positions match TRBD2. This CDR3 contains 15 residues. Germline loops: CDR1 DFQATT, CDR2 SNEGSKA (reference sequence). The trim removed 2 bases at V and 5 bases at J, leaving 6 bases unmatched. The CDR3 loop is CSARNSGGAVDTQYF. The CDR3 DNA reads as TGCAGTGCTAGAAATAGCGGGGGGGCGGTAGATACGCAGTATTTT.

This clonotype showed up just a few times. CDR3 residues: CASTTGAGREQYV. CDR3 coding DNA: TGTGCCAGCACCACAGGGGCCGGGAGGGAGCAGTACGTC. The chain uses TRBV28 and TRBJ2-7; D is perhaps TRBD1 or TRBD2 (7 bases each). This CDR3 has 13 residues. The germline gives CDR1 MDHEN, CDR2 SYDVKM. Trimming cost V 7 bases and J 7 bases, with 17 bases left between them.

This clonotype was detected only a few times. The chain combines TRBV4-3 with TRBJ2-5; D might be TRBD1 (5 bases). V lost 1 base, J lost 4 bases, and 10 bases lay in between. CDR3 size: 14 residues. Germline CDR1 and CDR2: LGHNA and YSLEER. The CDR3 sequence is CASSQGGWGETQYF. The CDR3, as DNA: TGCGCCAGCAGCCAAGGGGGCTGGGGAGAGACCCAGTACTTC.

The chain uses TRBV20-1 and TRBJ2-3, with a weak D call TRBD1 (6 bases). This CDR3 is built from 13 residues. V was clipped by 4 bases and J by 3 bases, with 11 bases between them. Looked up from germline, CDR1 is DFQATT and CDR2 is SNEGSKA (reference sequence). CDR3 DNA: TGCAGTGCTAACGGACAGTCAACAGATACGCAGTATTTT. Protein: CSANGQSTDTQYF.

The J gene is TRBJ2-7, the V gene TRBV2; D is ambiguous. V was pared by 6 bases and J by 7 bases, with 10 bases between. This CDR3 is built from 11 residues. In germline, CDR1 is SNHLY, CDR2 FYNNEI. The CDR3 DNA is TGTGCCAGCAGGGGCAACGGGGAGCAGTACTTC. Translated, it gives CASRGNGEQYF.

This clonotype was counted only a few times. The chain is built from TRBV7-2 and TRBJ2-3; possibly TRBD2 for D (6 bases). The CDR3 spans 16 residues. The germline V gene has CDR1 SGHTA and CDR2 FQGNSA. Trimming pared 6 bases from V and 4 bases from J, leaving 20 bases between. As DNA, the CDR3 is TGTGCCAGCAGTCGAACTGGGGCTAGCGTCCCAGATACGCAGTATTTT. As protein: CASSRTGASVPDTQYF.

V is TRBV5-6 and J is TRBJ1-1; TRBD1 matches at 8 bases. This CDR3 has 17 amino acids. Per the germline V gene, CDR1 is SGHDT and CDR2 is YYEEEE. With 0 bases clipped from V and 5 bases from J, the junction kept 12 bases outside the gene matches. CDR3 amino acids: CASSLVRGRGRGTEAFF. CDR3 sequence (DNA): TGTGCCAGCAGCTTGGTACGGGGCAGGGGGCGAGGAACTGAAGCTTTCTTT.

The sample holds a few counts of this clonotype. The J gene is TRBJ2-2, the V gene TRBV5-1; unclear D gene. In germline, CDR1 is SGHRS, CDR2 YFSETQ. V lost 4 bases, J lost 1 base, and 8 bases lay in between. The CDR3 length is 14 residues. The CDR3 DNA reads TGCGCCAGCAGCGGAAATTTGAACACCGGGGAGCTGTTTTTT. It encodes CASSGNLNTGELFF.

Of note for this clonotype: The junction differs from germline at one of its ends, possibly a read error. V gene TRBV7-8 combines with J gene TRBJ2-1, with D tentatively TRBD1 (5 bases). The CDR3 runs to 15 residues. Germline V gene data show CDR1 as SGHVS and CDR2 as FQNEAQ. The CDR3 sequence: CASSLGGHSFNEQFF. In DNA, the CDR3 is TGTGCCAGCAGCTTAGGCGGACACTCCTTCAATGAGCAGTTCTTC.

DNA for the CDR3: TGCGCCAGCAGGTCCTGGGGTAAACCAGATACGCAGTATTTT. Amino acid sequence: CASRSWGKPDTQYF. The rearrangement uses TRBV5-1 and TRBJ2-3, with D unresolved. The V gene lost 5 bases and the J gene lost 4 bases, with 14 bases spanning the gap. The CDR3 contains 14 residues. The germline CDR1 and CDR2 sequences are SGHRS and YFSETQ.